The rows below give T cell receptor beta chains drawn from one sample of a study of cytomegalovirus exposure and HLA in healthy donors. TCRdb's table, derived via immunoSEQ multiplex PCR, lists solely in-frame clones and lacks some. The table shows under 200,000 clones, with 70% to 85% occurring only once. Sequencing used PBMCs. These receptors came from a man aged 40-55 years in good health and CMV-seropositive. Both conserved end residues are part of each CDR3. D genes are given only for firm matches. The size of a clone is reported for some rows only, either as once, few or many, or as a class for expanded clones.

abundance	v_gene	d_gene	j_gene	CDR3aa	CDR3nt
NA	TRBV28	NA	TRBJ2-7	CASSKPLTGKSYEQYF	TGTGCCAGCAGTAAACCACTGACGGGAAAGTCCTACGAGCAGTACTTC
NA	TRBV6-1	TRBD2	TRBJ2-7	CASSENAGGNWGEQYF	TGTGCCAGCAGTGAAAACGCGGGGGGGAATTGGGGCGAGCAGTACTTC
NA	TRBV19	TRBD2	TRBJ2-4	CASSIGVGGSRNIQYF	TGTGCCAGTAGTATCGGGGTGGGGGGGTCAAGGAACATTCAGTACTTC
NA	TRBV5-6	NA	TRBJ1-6	CASSHVTVSGSPLHF	TGTGCCAGCAGCCACGTTACGGTTTCTGGTTCACCCCTCCACTTT
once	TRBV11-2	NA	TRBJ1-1	CASSLDMSGMNTEAFF	TGTGCCAGCAGCTTAGATATGTCGGGAATGAACACTGAAGCTTTCTTT
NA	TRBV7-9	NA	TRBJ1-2	CASSLAGGSGYTF	TGTGCCAGCAGCTTAGCGGGGGGAAGTGGCTACACCTTC
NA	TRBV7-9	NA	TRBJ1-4	CSSSLAGGQLGEKLFF	TGTTCCAGCAGCTTAGCTGGAGGGCAGTTAGGTGAAAAACTGTTTTTT
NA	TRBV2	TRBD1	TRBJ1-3	CASRNQGAPGNTIYF	TGTGCCAGCAGGAATCAGGGGGCCCCTGGAAACACCATATATTTT
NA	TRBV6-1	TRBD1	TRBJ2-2	CASRGQAQNTGELFF	TGTGCCAGCAGAGGACAGGCCCAGAACACCGGGGAGCTGTTTTTT
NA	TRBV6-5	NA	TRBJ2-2	CASSGQGSNTGELFF	TGTGCCAGCAGCGGGCAGGGTTCGAACACCGGGGAGCTGTTTTTT
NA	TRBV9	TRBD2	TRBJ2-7	CASSVAWTSGNYEQYF	TGTGCCAGCAGCGTAGCGTGGACTAGCGGGAACTACGAGCAGTACTTC
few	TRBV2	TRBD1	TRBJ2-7	CASQRQGLRNEQYF	TGTGCCAGCCAACGACAGGGGCTAAGGAACGAGCAGTACTTC
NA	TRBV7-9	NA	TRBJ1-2	CASSLRGYGYTF	TGTGCCAGCAGCTTAAGGGGGTATGGCTACACCTTC
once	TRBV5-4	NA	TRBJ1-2	CASSQGGYGYTF	TGCGCCAGCAGCCAAGGGGGCTATGGCTACACCTTC
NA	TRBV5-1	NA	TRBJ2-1	CASSSVGGRSYNEQFF	TGCGCCAGCAGCTCCGTCGGGGGGCGGTCCTACAATGAGCAGTTCTTC
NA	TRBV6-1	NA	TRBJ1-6	CASSEARSPLHF	TGTGCCAGCAGTGAAGCGCGCTCACCCCTCCACTTT
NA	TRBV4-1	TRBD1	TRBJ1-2	CASSQGQGAVYGYTF	TGCGCCAGCAGCCAAGGACAGGGGGCCGTCTATGGCTACACCTTC
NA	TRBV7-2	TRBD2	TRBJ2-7	CASSSRLAGMNDQGQYF	TGTGCCAGCAGCAGCAGACTAGCGGGGATGAACGATCAAGGGCAGTACTTC
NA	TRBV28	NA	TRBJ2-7	CASSSTQKTGKAYEQYF	TGTGCCAGCAGTTCAACCCAGAAAACGGGGAAGGCCTACGAGCAGTACTTC
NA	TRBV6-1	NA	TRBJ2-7	CASSGAAGNYEQYF	TGTGCCAGCAGTGGGGCGGCGGGGAACTACGAGCAGTACTTC
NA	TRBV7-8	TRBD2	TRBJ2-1	CASSGGTTYNEQFF	TGTGCCAGCAGCGGCGGGACTACGTACAATGAGCAGTTCTTC
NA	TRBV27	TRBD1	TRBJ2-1	CASSLRCSTGNPYNEQFF	TGTGCCAGCAGTTTAAGATGCTCGACAGGGAATCCCTACAATGAGCAGTTCTTC
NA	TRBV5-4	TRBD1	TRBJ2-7	CASSWEDRGYEQYF	TGTGCCAGCAGCTGGGAGGACAGGGGCTACGAGCAGTACTTC
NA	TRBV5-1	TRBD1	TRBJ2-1	CASSQGQGSSEQFF	TGCGCCAGCAGCCAAGGACAGGGTTCCAGTGAGCAGTTCTTC